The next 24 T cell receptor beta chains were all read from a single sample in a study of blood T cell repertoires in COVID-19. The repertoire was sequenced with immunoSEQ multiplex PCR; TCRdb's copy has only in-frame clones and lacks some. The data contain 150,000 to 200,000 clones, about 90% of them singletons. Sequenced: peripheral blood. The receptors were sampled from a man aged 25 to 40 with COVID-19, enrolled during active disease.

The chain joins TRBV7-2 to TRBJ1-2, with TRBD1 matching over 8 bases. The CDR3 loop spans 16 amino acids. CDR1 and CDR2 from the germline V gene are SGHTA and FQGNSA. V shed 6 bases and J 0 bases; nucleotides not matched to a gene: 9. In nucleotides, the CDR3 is TGTGCCAGCAGACCGGGGACAGGCCGAGCTAACTATGGCTACACCTTC. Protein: CASRPGTGRANYGYTF.

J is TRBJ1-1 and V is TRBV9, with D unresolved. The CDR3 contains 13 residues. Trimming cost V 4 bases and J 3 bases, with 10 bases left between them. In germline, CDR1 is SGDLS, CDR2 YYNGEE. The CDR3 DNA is TGTGCCAGCAGCCGAGACTGGGACACTGAAGCTTTCTTT. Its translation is CASSRDWDTEAFF.

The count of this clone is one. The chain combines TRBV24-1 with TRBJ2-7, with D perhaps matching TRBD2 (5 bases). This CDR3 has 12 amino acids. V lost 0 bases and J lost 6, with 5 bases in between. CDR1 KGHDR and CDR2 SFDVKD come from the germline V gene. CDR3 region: CATSDLEGEQYF. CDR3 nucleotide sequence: TGTGCCACCAGTGATTTGGAGGGCGAGCAGTACTTC.

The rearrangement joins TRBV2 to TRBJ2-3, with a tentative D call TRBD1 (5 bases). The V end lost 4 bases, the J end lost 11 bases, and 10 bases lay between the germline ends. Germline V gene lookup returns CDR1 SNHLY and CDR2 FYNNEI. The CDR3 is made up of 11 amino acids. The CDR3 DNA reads TGTGCCAGCAGTGCGACAGAGAAGCAGTATTTT. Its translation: CASSATEKQYF.

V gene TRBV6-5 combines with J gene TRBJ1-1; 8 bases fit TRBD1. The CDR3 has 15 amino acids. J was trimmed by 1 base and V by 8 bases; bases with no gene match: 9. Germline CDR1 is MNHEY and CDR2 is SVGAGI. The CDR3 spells CASYLNRGRNTEAFF. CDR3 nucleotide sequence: TGTGCCAGCTATTTAAACAGGGGGAGGAACACTGAAGCTTTCTTT.

CDR3 sequence reads: CASSQEPGGSYNEQFF. CDR3 nucleotides: TGCGCCAGCAGCCAAGAACCGGGAGGCTCCTACAATGAGCAGTTCTTC. The chain uses TRBV4-3 and TRBJ2-1, with 7 bases matching TRBD2. Germline assignment: CDR1 LGHNA and CDR2 YSLEER. The CDR3 loop spans 16 amino acids. The junction had 2 bases not matched to a gene; V was cut back by 0 bases and J by 0 bases.

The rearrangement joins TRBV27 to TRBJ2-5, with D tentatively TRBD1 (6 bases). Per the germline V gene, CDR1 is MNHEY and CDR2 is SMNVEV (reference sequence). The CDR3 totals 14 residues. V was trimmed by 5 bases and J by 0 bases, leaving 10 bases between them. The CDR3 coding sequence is TGTGCCAGCAGTCTCTACAGGGACCAAGAGACCCAGTACTTC. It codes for CASSLYRDQETQYF.

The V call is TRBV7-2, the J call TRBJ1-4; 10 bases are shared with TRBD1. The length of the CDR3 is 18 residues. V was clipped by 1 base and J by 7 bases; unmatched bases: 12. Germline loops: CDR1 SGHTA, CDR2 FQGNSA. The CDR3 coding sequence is TGTGCCAGCAGCTTAGAGGGTTGGACAAGGACAGGGGGTGAAAAACTGTTTTTT. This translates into CASSLEGWTRTGGEKLFF.

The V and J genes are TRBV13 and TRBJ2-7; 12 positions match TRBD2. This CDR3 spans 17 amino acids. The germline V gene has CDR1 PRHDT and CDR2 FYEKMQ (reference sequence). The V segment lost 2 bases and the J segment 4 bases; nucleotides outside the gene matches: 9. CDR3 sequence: CASSLRRLAGERYEQYF. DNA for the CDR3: TGTGCCAGCAGCTTAAGACGACTAGCGGGGGAAAGATACGAGCAGTACTTC.

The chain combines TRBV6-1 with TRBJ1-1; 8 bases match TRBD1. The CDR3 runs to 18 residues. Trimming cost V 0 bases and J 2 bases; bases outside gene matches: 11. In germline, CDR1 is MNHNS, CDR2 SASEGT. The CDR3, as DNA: TGTGCCAGCAGTGAAGCGCTTCTGGCAGGGGGCCCAAACACTGAAGCTTTCTTT. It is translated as CASSEALLAGGPNTEAFF.

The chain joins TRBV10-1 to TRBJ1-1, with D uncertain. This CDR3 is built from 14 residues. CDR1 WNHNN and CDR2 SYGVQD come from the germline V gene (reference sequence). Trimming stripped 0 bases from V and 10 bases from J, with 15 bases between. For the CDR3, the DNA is TGCGCCAGCAGTGAGTCGGGGAGTGTCCGCGGAGCTTTCTTT. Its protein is CASSESGSVRGAFF.

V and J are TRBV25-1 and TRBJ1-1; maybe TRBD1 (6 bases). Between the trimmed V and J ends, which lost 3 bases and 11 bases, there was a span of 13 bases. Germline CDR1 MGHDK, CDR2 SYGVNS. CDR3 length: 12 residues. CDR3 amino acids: CASSDHGQGAFF. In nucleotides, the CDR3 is TGTGCCAGCAGTGATCACGGGCAGGGGGCTTTCTTT.

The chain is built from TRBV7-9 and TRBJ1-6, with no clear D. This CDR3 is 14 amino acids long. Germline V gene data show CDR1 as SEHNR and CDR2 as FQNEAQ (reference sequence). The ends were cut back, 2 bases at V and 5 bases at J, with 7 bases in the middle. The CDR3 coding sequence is TGTGCCAGCAGCTTACGACGGGATAATTCACCCCTCCACTTT. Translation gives CASSLRRDNSPLHF.

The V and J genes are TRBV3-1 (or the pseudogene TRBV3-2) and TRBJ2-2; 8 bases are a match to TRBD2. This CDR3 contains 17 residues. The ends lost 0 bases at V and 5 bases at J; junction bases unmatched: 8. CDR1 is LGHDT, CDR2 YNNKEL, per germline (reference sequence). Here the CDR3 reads CASSQERGAGWTGELFF. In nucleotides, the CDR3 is TGTGCCAGCAGCCAAGAGCGGGGGGCGGGTTGGACCGGGGAGCTGTTTTTT.

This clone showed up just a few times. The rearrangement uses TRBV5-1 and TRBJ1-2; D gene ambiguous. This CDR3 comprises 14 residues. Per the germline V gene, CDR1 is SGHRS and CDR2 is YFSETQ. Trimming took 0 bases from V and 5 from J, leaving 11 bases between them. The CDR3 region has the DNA TGCGCCAGCAGCTTGGGGCAGACTGAATATGGCTACACCTTC. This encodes CASSLGQTEYGYTF.

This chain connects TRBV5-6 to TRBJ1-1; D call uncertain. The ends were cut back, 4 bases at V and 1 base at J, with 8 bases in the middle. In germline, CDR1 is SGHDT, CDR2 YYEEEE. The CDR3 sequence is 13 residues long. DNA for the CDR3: TGTGCCAGCAGCCCTAGACCGAACACTGAAGCTTTCTTT. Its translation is CASSPRPNTEAFF.

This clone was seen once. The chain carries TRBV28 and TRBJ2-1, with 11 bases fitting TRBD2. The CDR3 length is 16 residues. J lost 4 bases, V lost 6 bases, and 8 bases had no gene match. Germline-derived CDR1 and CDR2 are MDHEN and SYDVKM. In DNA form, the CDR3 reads TGTGCCAGCAGGCCTCCGGGACTAGCGGTTTACAATGAGCAGTTCTTC. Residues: CASRPPGLAVYNEQFF.

CDR3 sequence reads: CASSYSWGGSYNEQFF. The CDR3 nucleotides are TGTGCCAGCAGTTACTCTTGGGGGGGTTCCTACAATGAGCAGTTCTTC. V and J are TRBV6-5 and TRBJ2-1; TRBD2 matches at 7 bases. The CDR3 sequence is 16 residues long. Germline-derived CDR1 and CDR2 are MNHEY and SVGAGI. J was trimmed by 1 base and V by 0 bases; bases with no gene match: 3.

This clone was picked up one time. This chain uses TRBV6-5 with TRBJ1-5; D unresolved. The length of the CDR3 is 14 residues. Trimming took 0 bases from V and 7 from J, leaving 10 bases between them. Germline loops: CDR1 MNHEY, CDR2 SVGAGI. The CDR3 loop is CASSYSAGGQPQHF. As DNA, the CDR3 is TGTGCCAGCAGTTACTCCGCCGGAGGGCAGCCCCAGCATTTT.

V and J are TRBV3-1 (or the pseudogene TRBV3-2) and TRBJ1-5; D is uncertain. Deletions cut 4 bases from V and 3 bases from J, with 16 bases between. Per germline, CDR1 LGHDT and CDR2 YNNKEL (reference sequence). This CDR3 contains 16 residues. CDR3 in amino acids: CASSPRGWQANQPQHF. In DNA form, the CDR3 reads TGTGCCAGCAGCCCCCGAGGGTGGCAAGCCAATCAGCCCCAGCATTTT.

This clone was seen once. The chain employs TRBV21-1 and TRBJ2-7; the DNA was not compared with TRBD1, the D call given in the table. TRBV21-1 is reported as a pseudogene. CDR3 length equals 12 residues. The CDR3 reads CATMDRLYEQYF. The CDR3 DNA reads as TGTGCCACCATGGACAGGCTCTACGAGCAGTACTTC.

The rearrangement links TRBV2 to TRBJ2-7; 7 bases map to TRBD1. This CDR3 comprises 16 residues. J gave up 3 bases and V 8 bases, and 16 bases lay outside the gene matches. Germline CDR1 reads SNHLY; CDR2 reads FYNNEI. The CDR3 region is CASEQGTEQGFYEQYF. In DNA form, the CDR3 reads TGTGCCAGCGAGCAGGGAACGGAACAGGGGTTCTACGAGCAGTACTTC.

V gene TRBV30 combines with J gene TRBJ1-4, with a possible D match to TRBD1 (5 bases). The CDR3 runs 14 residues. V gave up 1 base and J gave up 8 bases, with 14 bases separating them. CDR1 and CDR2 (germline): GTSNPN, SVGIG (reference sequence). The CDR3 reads CAWSDRAGWEKLFF. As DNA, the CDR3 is TGTGCCTGGAGTGATCGGGCAGGGTGGGAAAAACTGTTTTTT.

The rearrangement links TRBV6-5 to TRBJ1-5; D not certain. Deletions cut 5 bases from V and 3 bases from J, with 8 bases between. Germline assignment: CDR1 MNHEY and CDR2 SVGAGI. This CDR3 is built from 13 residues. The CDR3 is CASSRQANQPQHF. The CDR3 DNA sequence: TGTGCCAGCAGTCGACAAGCCAATCAGCCCCAGCATTTT.